A single sample is the source of the 2 T cell receptor beta chains below, sequenced in a study of T cells in Graves' hyperthyroidism and ophthalmopathy. Amplified TCR beta CDR3 regions came from RNA transcripts. TCR CDR3 underwent first-round RT-PCR with the HTBI primer set. TCRdb processed the multiplex PCR reads anew with MiXCR; each CDR3 protein has one entry. The sample lists over 450,000 distinct CDR3 sequences, approximately 15% occurring once. Material for sequencing was blood. These receptors all stem from a woman aged 18-29 years with Graves' hyperthyroidism.

This clonotype showed up many times. This chain connects TRBV12-3 or TRBV12-4 to TRBJ1-2, with D possibly TRBD1 on 6 matching bases. The CDR3 totals 15 residues. Trimming pared 4 bases from V and 0 bases from J, leaving 12 bases between. The CDR3 DNA is TGTGCCAGCAGTTCGGACAGCTCTACTAACTATGGCTACACCTTC. It specifies CASSSDSSTNYGYTF.

This clonotype has at least ten counts. Written as DNA, the CDR3 is TGTGCCAGCAGCCCTCAATTACTAGCGGGAGGGGTCGAGCAGTACTTC. It encodes CASSPQLLAGGVEQYF. The chain uses TRBV11-3 and TRBJ2-7, with TRBD2 matching 13 bases. With V trimmed by 5 bases and J by 6 bases, 10 bases remained unmatched. Germline CDR1 and CDR2: SGHNT and YENEEA. This CDR3 comprises 16 residues.